The text below deals with one TCR beta chain. This sample is part of a study of Graves' ophthalmopathy and Graves' hyperthyroidism. The CDR3 runs to 16 residues. Deletions cut 3 bases from V and 5 bases from J, with 16 bases between. Germline CDR1 reads LGHDT; CDR2 reads YNNKEL (reference sequence). RNA transcripts were the template, and TCR beta CDR3 regions were amplified from them. Second-round multiplex PCR followed a first-round RT-PCR using HTBI primers. TCRdb processed the multiplex PCR reads anew with MiXCR; each CDR3 protein has one entry. The repertoire has around 1,000,000 distinct CDR3 sequences, about 38% of them found once; the top ten carry around 10%.

The V and J genes are TRBV3-1 and TRBJ2-2; the D gene is possibly TRBD1 (6 bases). Sequenced sample: peripheral blood or thyroid tissue (not recorded which). This receptor was taken from an adult man with Graves' hyperthyroidism. The CDR3, as DNA: TGTGCCAGCAGCCACCGACCCAGAGGGGGAACCGGGGAGCTGTTTTTT. Its protein is CASSHRPRGGTGELFF.